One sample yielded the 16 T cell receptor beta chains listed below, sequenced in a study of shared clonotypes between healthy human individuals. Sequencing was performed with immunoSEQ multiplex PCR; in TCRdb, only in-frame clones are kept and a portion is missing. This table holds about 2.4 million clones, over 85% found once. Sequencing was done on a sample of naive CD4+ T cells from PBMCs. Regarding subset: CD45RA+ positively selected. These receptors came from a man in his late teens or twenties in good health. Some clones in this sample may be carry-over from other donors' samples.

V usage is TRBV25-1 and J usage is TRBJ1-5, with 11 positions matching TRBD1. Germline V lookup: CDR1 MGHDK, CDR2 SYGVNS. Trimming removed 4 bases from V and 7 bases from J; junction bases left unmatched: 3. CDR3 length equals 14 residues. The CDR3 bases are TGTGCCAGCAGTGGGACAGGGGGCGGGCAGCCCCAGCATTTT. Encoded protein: CASSGTGGGQPQHF.

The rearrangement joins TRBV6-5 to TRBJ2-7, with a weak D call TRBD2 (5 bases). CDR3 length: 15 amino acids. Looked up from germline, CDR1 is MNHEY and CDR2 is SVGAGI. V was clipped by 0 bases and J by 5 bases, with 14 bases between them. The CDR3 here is CASSYSTVRGNEQYF. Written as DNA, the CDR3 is TGTGCCAGCAGTTACTCGACGGTCCGAGGGAACGAGCAGTACTTC.

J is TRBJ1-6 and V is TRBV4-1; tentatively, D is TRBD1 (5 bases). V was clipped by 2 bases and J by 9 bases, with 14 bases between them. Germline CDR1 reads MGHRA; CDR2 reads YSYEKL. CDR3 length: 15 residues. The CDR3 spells CASSQFQGAVSPLHF. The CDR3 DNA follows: TGCGCCAGCAGCCAATTTCAGGGAGCGGTTTCACCCCTCCACTTT.

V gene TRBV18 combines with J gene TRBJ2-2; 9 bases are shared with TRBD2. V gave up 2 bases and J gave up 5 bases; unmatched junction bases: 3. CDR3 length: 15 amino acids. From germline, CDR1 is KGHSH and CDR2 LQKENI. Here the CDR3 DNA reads TGTGCCAGCTCACCAGCGGGAGGGCCGACCGGGGAGCTGTTTTTT. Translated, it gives CASSPAGGPTGELFF.

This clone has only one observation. CDR3 loop: CASSPRRDPGGTDTQYF. For the CDR3, the DNA is TGTGCCAGCAGCCCACGCAGGGACCCCGGAGGCACAGATACGCAGTATTTT. This chain uses TRBV5-4 with TRBJ2-3; tentatively, D is TRBD1 or TRBD2 (5 bases each). Trimming stripped 4 bases from V and 1 base from J, with 19 bases between. CDR1 is SGHNT, CDR2 YYREEE, per germline (reference sequence). CDR3 length equals 17 residues.

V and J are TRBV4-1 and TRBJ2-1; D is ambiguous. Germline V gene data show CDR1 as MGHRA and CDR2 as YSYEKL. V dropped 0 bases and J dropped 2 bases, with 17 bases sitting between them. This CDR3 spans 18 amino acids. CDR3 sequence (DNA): TGCGCCAGCAGCCAAGATGACCCGACGCGGCCCCCCTACAATGAGCAGTTCTTC. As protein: CASSQDDPTRPPYNEQFF.

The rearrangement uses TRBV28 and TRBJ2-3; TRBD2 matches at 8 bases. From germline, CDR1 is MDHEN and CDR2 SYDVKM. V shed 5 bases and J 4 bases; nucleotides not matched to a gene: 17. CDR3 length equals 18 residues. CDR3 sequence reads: CASSTPAGQREPPDTQYF. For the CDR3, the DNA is TGTGCCAGCAGTACCCCAGCGGGGCAGCGGGAGCCCCCAGATACGCAGTATTTT.

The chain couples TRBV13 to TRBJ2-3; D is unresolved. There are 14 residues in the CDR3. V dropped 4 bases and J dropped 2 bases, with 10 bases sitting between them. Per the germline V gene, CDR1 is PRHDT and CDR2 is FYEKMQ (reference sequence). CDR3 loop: CASSSPPDTDTQYF. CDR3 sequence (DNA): TGTGCCAGCAGCTCACCCCCCGACACAGATACGCAGTATTTT.

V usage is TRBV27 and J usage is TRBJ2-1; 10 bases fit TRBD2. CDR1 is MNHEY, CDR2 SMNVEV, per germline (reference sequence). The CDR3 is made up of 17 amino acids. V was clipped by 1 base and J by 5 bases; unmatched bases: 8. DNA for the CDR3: TGTGCCAGCAGTTTATGGGCTAGCGGGGGTCTCCACAATGAGCAGTTCTTC. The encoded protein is CASSLWASGGLHNEQFF.

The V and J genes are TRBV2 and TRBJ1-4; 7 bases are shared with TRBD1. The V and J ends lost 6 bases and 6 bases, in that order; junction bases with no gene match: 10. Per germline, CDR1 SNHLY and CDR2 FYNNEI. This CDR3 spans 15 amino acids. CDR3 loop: CASSGSRGRDEKLFF. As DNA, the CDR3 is TGTGCCAGCAGCGGGTCGAGGGGGCGCGATGAAAAACTGTTTTTT.

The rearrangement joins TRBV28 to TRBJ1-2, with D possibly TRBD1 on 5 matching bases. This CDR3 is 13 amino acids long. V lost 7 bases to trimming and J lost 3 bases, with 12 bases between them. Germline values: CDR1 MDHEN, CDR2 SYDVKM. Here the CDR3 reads CASNVQGYYGYTF. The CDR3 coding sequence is TGTGCCAGCAATGTGCAGGGTTACTATGGCTACACCTTC.

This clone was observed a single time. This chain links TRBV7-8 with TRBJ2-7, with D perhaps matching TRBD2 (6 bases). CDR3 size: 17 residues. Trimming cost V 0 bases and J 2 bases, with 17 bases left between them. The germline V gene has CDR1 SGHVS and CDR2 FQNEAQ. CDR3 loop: CASSLALYGSGTYEQYF. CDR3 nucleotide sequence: TGTGCCAGCAGCTTAGCGCTTTACGGGAGCGGCACCTACGAGCAGTACTTC. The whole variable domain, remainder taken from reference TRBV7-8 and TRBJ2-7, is GAGVSQSPRYKVAKRGQDVALRCDPISGHVSLFWYQQALGQGPEFLTYFQNEAQLDKSGLPSDRFFAERPEGSVSTLKIQRTQQEDSAVYLCASSLALYGSGTYEQYFGPGTRLTVT.

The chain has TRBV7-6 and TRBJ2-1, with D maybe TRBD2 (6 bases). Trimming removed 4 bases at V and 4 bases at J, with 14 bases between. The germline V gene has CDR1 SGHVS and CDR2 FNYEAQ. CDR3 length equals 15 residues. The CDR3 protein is CASSSRREVYNEQFF. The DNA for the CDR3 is TGTGCCAGCAGCTCCCGGAGGGAGGTTTACAATGAGCAGTTCTTC.

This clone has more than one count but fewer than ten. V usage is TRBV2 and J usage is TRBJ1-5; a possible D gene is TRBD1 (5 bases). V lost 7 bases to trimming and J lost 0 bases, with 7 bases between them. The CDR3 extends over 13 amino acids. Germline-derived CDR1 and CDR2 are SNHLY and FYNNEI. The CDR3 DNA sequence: TGTGCCAGCACAGGGAATAGCAATCAGCCCCAGCATTTT. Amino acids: CASTGNSNQPQHF. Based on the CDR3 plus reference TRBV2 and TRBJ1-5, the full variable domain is EPEVTQTPSHQVTQMGQEVILRCVPISNHLYFYWYRQILGQKVEFLVSFYNNEISEKSEIFDDQFSVERPDGSNFTLKIRSTKLEDSAMYFCASTGNSNQPQHFGDGTRLSIL.

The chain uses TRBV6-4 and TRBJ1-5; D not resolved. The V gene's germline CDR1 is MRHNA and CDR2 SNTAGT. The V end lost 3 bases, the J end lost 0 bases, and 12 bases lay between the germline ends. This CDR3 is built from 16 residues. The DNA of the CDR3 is TGTGCCAGCAGTGATGGGGAGTTTTATAGCAATCAGCCCCAGCATTTT. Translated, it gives CASSDGEFYSNQPQHF.

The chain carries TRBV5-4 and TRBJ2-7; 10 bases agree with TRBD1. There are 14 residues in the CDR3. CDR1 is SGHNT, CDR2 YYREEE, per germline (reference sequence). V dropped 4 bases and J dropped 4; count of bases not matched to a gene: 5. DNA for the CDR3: TGTGCCAGCAGCAAGACAGGGGGCGTGTACGAGCAGTACTTC. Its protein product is CASSKTGGVYEQYF. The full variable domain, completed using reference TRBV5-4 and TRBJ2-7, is ETGVTQSPTHLIKTRGQQVTLRCSSQSGHNTVSWYQQALGQGPQFIFQYYREEENGRGNFPPRFSGLQFPNYSSELNVNALELDDSALYLCASSKTGGVYEQYFGPGTRLTVT.